This T cell receptor beta chain emerged from a study of metastatic and nonmetastatic thyroid tumors. Study summary: Across peripheral blood and tumor or nodule tissue samples taken from malignant and benign thyroid patients, the repertoires were compared with one another.

In the original workflow: A papillary thyroid cancer distant-metastasis classifier was built from CDR3 differences across clinicopathological groups. TCRdb re-called clones from the PCR reads using MiXCR. What appears here as the V and J calls and clone size reflects TCRdb's work, not the paper's. The sample carries approximately 22,000 clones, 16% recorded once. Ahead of thyroid surgery, no patient had received treatment of any kind. The CDR3 runs 14 residues. The V end lost 3 bases, the J end lost 3 bases, and 8 bases lay between the germline ends. From germline, CDR1 is SGHDN and CDR2 FVKESK. This clone was counted ten times or more. What it binds is unknown. Study findings and constraints: Versus benign nodules, malignant thyroid tumors reportedly had significantly higher TCR beta diversity, in blood and tumor.

V usage is TRBV14 and J usage is TRBJ2-2, with D possibly TRBD2 on 6 matching bases. The TCR was taken from a female donor with papillary thyroid cancer or a benign thyroid nodule (not recorded which). Some clones in this sample may be carry-over from other donors' samples. What was sequenced was tumor tissue. As DNA, the CDR3 is TGTGCCAGCAGCCAGGGACTCTACACCGGGGAGCTGTTTTTT. This translates into CASSQGLYTGELFF.